This T cell receptor beta chain came from a study of vaccination effects on CD4 cells after COVID-19. Study-wide results and caveats: Only a few convalescent patients and no early post-infection timepoints featured in the study. Marked contraction was observed in infection-induced and vaccine-induced clones late after vaccination.

Germline CDR1 is SGHVS and CDR2 is FQNEAQ. This CDR3 comprises 11 residues. V was trimmed by 5 bases and J by 9 bases, leaving 11 bases between them. Notes on this clone: Its antigen remains unidentified.

Assay used: immunoSEQ multiplex PCR; TCRdb lists only in-frame clones, some missing. The data hold about 40,000 clones, with 65% to 75% observed a single time. When nine to ten days of culture had elapsed, CD4+ T cells were isolated. Two-dose vaccination with either BNT162b2 or mRNA-1273 was given to the participants. A half-medium replacement with IL-2 medium was carried out on days 3 and 7. The clonotype originates from a human donor who received a COVID-19 vaccine. V usage is TRBV7-8 and J usage is TRBJ2-7; D tentatively fits TRBD1 or TRBD2 (5 bases each). The sample in question was CD4+ T cells from PBMCs cultured without peptide, obtained after COVID-19 vaccination. CDR3 region: CASSQRDRQYF. In DNA, the CDR3 is TGTGCCAGCAGCCAACGGGACCGGCAGTACTTC.